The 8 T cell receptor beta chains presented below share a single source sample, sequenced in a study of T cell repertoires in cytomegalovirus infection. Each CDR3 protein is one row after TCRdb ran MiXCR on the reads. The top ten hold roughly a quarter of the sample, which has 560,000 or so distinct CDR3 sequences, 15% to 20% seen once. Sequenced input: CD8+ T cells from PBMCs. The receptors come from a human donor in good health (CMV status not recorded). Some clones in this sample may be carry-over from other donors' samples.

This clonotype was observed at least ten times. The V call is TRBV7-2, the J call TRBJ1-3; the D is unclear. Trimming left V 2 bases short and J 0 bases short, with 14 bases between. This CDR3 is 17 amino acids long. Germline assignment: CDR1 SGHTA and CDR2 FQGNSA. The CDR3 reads CASSLLTGYNSGNTIYF. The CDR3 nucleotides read TGTGCCAGCAGCTTATTGACTGGTTACAACTCTGGAAACACCATATATTTT.

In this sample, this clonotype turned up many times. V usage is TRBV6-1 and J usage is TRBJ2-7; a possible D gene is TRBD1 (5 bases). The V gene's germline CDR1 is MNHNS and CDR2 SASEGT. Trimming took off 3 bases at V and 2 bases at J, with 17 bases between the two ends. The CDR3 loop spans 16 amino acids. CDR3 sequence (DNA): TGTGCCAGCAGTGAGCGATCGGCAGGGATCACCTACGAGCAGTACTTC. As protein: CASSERSAGITYEQYF.

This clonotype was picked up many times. As DNA, the CDR3 is TGTGCCAGCAATTGGGCACAGGCGACCGACCCCGGGGAGCTGTTTTTT. This codes for CASNWAQATDPGELFF. The V call is TRBV12-3 or TRBV12-4, the J call TRBJ2-2, with D perhaps TRBD1 (5 bases). CDR3 length: 16 residues. Trimming cost V 7 bases and J 6 bases, with 21 bases left between them.

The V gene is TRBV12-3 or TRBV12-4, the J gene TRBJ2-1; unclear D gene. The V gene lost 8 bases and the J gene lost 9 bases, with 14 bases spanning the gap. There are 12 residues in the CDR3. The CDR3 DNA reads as TGTGCCAGCGAAGGGCCAATTGGTGAGCAGTTCTTC. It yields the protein CASEGPIGEQFF.

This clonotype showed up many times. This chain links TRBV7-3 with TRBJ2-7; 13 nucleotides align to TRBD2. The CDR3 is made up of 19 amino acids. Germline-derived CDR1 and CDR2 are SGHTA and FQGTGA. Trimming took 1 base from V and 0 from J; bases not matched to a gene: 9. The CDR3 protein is CASSLISGLAGDFSYEQYF. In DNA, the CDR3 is TGTGCCAGCAGCTTAATTTCAGGACTAGCGGGAGATTTCTCCTACGAGCAGTACTTC.

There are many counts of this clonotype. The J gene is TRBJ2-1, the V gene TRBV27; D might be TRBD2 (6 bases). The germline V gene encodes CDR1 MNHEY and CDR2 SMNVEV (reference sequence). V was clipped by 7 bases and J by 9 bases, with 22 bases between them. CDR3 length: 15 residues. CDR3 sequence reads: CASTPSGPGRGEQFF. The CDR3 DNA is TGTGCCAGCACCCCCAGCGGGCCCGGGCGTGGTGAGCAGTTCTTC.

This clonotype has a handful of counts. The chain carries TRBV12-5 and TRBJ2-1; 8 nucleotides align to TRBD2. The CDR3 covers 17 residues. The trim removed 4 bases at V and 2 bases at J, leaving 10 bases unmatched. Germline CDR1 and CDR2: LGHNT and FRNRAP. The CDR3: CASGYRLARPTYNEQFF. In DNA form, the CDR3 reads TGTGCTAGTGGTTATCGACTAGCGCGGCCAACCTACAATGAGCAGTTCTTC.

The CDR3 coding sequence is TGCAGCGTGAAGAGGGATCGGACTGAAGCTTTCTTT. This gives the protein CSVKRDRTEAFF. V is TRBV29-1 and J is TRBJ1-1; D is ambiguous. The length of the CDR3 is 12 residues. The germline CDR1 and CDR2 sequences are SQVTM and ANQGSEA. Deletions cut 6 bases from V and 5 bases from J, with 13 bases between.